The clone carrying this TCR beta chain showed up many times. Its cognate antigen is unknown. This sample was taken from a study of neurological immune-mediated disorders. The overall study: Among the approximately 34 patients with multiple sclerosis, about 31 were relapsing-remitting, while 3 were secondary progressive.

Regarding the study as a whole: Healthy controls had more TCR clonal expansion than multiple sclerosis, which showed the least, whereas HTLV-1-associated myelopathy showed the most. Private repertoires in all groups were suggested, as expanded clones shared no CDR3 amino acid sequences across subjects.

cDNA synthesis was performed by 5'RACE with 10-nucleotide random UMIs. TCRdb reanalysed the 5' RACE reads using MiXCR and keeps one entry per CDR3 protein. The repertoire holds approximately 100,000 distinct CDR3 sequences, roughly 4% seen once, with roughly 6% in the top ten. The CDR3 has 16 residues. The germline V gene encodes CDR1 SEHNR and CDR2 FQNEAQ (reference sequence). J lost 6 bases, V lost 1 base, and 9 bases had no gene match. The sample comprised PBMCs. This chain uses TRBV7-9 with TRBJ2-7; 10 nucleotides agree with TRBD2. The origin of this receptor is a woman in her late teens or twenties with multiple sclerosis. CDR3 residues: CASSLGDWTSGGEQYF. Written as DNA, the CDR3 is TGTGCCAGCAGCTTAGGAGACTGGACTAGCGGCGGCGAGCAGTACTTC.